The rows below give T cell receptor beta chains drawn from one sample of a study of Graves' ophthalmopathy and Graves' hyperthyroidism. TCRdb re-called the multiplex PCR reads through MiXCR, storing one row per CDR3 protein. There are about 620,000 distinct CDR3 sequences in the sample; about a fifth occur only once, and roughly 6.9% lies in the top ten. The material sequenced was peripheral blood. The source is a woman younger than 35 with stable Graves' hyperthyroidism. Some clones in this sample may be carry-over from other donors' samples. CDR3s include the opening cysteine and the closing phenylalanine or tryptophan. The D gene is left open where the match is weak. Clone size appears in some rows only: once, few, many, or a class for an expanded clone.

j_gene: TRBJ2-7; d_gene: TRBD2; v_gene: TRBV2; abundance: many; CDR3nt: TGTGCCAGCAGTCCAGCGGGAGGGGGGTACGAGCAGTACTTC; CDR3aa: CASSPAGGGYEQYF
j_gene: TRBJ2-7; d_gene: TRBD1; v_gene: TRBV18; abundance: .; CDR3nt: TGTGCCAGCTCAGTTACAGGGGATGACTCCTACGAGCAGTACTTC; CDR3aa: CASSVTGDDSYEQYF
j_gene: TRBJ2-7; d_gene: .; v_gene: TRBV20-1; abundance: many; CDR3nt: TGCAGTGCTTCACGGAACTACGAGCAGTACTTC; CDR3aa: CSASRNYEQYF
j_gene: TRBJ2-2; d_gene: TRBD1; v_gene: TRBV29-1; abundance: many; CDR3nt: TGCAGCGTGGTCAGGGGGCCGGACACCGGGGAGCTGTTTTTT; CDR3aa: CSVVRGPDTGELFF
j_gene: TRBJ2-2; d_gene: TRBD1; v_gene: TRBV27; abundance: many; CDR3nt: TGTGCCAGCAGCAACAAGGACAGGGGGCGCTTCGAGGAGCTGTTTTTT; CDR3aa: CASSNKDRGRFEELFF
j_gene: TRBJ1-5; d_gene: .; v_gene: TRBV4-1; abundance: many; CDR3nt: TGCGCCAGCAGCCAAGAGAGGTCAAGGGGTAGTCAGCCCCAGCATTTT; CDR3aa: CASSQERSRGSQPQHF
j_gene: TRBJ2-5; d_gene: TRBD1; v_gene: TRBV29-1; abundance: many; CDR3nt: TGCAGCGTTGATAAGGGACAGCAAGAGACCCAGTACTTC; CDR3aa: CSVDKGQQETQYF
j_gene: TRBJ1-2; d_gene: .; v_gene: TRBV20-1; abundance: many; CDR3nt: TGCAGTGCTAGAGATCTCGGTAAAGCTAACTATGGCTACACCTTC; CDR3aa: CSARDLGKANYGYTF
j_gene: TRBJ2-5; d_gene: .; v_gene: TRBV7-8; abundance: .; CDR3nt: TGTGCCAGCAGCTTAGCTTTCTCTAATGGAGAGACCCAGTACTTC; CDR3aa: CASSLAFSNGETQYF
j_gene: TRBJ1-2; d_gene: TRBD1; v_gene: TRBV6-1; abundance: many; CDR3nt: TGTGCCAGCAGTGAAGAACGGGACAGGGGATTTTACGGCTACACCTTC; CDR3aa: CASSEERDRGFYGYTF
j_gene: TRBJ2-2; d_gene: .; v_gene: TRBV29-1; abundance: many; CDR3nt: TGCAGCGTTGAAGATTCCGACACCGGGGAGCTGTTTTTT; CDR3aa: CSVEDSDTGELFF
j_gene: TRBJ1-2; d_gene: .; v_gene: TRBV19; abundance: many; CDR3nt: TGTGCCAGTAGTATAGGAACAGCCGGGTGGAATGGCTACACCTTC; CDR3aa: CASSIGTAGWNGYTF
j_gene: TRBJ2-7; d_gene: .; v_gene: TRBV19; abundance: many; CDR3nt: TGTGCCAGTAGTATTGTAATAATTGGATTGGGGAATCGAGCCTACGAGCAGTACTTC; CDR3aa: CASSIVIIGLGNRAYEQYF
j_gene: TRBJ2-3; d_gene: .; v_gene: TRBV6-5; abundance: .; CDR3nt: TGTGCCAGCAGTTACTCTAGCACAGATACGCAGTATTTT; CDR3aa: CASSYSSTDTQYF
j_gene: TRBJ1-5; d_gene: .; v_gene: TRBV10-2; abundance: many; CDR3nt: TGCGCCAGCACCAGCCTCAATCAGCCCCAGCATTTT; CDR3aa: CASTSLNQPQHF
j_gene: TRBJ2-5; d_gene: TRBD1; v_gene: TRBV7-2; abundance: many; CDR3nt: TGTGCCAGCAGCTTAGGAACAGGGGCCCAGTACTTC; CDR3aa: CASSLGTGAQYF
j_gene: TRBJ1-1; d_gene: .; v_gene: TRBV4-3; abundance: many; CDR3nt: TGCGCCAGCAGCCAGACGTGGGTTAACACTGAAGCTTTCTTT; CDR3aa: CASSQTWVNTEAFF
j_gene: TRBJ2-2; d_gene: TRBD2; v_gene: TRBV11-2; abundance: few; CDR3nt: TGTGCCAGCAGCCAGCAGACAGGGTTTAGCGGGGGGGTTAACGGGGAGCTGTTTTTT; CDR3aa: CASSQQTGFSGGVNGELFF
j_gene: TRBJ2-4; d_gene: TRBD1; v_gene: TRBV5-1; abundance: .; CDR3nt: TGCGCCAGCAGCAGGGACAGGGGATTTTCCAAAAACATTCAGTACTTC; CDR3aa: CASSRDRGFSKNIQYF
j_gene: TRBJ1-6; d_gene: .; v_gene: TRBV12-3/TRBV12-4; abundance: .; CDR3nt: TGTGCCAGCAGTTTAAAACGACATGGGGAAGGGTCAAATTCACCCCTCCACTTT; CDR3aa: CASSLKRHGEGSNSPLHF
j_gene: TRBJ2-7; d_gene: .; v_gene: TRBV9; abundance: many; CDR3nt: TGTGCCAGCAGCGTAGGGGGTAACGACGAGCAGTACTTC; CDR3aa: CASSVGGNDEQYF
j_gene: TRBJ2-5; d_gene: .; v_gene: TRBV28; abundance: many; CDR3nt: TGTGCCAGCGGGTCCAGGGTTCCAGAGACCCAGTACTTC; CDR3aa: CASGSRVPETQYF
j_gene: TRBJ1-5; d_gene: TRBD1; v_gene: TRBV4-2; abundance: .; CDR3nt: TGTGCCAGCAGCAAAGAGGACAGGACCAATCAGCCCCAGCATTTT; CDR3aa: CASSKEDRTNQPQHF
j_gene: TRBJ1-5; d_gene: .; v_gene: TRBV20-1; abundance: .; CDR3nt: TGCAGTGCTAGAGATCACTGGACCCAGCATTTT; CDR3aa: CSARDHWTQHF
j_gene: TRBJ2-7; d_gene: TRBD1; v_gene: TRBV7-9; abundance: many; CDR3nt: TGTGCCAGCAGCCCCCAGGGGGCCGGGAATTACGAGCAGTACTTC; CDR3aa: CASSPQGAGNYEQYF
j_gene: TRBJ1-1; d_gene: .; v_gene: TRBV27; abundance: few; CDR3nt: TGTGCCAGCAGTCCCTTCGCAGGGGTCGGGACTGAAGCTTTCTTT; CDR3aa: CASSPFAGVGTEAFF
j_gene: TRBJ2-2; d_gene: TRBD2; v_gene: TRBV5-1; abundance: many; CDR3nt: TGCGCCAGCAGCTTGGTAATGACTAGCGGGGGCGCGAACACCGGGGAGCTGTTTTTT; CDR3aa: CASSLVMTSGGANTGELFF
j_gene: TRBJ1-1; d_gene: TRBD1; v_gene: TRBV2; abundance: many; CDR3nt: TGTGCCAGCTACAGGGGAAGTGTGAACACTGAAGCTTTCTTT; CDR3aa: CASYRGSVNTEAFF
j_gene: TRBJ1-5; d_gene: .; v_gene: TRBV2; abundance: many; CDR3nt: TGTGCCAGCAGTGAAGCGCGGTCAGGCACAACGGGGCAGCCCCAGCATTTT; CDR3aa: CASSEARSGTTGQPQHF
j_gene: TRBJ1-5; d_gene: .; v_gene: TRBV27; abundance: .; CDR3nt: TGTGCCAGCAGTTTAGCCGGGCCAGATCAGCCCCAGCATTTT; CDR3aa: CASSLAGPDQPQHF
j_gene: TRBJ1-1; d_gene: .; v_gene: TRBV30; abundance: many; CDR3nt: TGTGCCTGGAGTCCGGGAGCACGGGTGGCTTTCTTT; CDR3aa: CAWSPGARVAFF
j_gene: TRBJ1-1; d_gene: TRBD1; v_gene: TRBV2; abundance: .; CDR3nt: TGTGCCAGCAGCGGACAGGGGGCTTCGGCTGAAGCTTTCTTT; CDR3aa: CASSGQGASAEAFF
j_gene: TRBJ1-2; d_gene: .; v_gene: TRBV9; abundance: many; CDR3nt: TGTGCCAGCAGCGTGAACCGGGACACTCCTAACTATGGCTACACCTTC; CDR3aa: CASSVNRDTPNYGYTF
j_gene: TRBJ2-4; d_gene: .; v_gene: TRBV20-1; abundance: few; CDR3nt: TGCAGTGCTAACCCCGGGGTAGCCAAAAACATTCAGTACTTC; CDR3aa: CSANPGVAKNIQYF
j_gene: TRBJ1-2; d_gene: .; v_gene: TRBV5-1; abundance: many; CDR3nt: TGCGCCAGCAGCACTGGACATTCGGCTAACTATGGCTACACCTTC; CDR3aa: CASSTGHSANYGYTF
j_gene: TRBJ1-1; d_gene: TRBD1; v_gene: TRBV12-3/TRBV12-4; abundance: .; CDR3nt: TGTGCCAGCATCCCAGGGGGGGGGAACACTGAAGCTTTCTTT; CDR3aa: CASIPGGGNTEAFF
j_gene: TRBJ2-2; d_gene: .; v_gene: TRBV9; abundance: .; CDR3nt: TGTGCCAGCAGCCGAGGGGGGGGAGCGAACACCGGGGAGCTGTGTTTT; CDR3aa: CASSRGGGANTGELCF
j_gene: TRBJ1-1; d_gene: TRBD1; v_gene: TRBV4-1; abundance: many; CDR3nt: TGCGCCAGCAGCCAAGATACAGGGGGAACTGAAGCTTTCTTT; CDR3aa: CASSQDTGGTEAFF
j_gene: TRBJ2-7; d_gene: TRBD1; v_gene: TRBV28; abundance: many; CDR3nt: TGTGCCAGCAGTCCTTCGGACAGGAGCTCCTACGAGCAGTACTTC; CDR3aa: CASSPSDRSSYEQYF
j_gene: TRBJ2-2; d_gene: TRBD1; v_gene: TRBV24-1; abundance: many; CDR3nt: TGTGCCACCAGTGACCCAGGACAGGGAAAAACCGGGGAGCTGTTTTTT; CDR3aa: CATSDPGQGKTGELFF
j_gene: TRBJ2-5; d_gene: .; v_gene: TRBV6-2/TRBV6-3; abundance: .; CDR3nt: TGTGCCAGCACCCCCTCGTGGGGAGAAGAGACCCAGTACTTC; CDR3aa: CASTPSWGEETQYF
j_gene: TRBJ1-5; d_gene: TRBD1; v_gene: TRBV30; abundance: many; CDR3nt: TGTGCCTGGAGTGAGGGGGCGGACAATCAGCCCCAGCATTTT; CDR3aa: CAWSEGADNQPQHF
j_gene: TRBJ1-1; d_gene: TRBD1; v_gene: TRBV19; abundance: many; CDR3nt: TGTGCCAGTAGTAACGTCCCAGGGGGCGCGAGGACTGAAGCTTTCTTT; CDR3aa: CASSNVPGGARTEAFF
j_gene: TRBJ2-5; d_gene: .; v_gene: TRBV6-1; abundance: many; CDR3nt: TGTGCCAGCAGTGATTACAGTCTCCAAGAGACCCAGTACTTC; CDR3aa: CASSDYSLQETQYF
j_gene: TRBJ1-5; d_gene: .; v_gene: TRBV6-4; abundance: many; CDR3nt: TGTGCCAGCAGTGGCGGGGACATTAGGAATCAGCCCCAGCATTTT; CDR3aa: CASSGGDIRNQPQHF
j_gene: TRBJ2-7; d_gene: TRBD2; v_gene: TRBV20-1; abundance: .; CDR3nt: TGCAGTGCTAGACAGGGACTAGCGGCTCCCTACGAGCAGTACTTC; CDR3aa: CSARQGLAAPYEQYF
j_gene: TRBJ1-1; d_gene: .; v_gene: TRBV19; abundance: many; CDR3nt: TGTGCCAGTAGTATGACGGTCACAGGGACTCTCAACACTGAAGCTTTCTTT; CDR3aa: CASSMTVTGTLNTEAFF
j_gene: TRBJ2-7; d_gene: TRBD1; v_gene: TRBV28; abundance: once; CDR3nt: TGTGCCAGCAGCCCGATACAGGGGTCCTCCTACGAGCAGTACTTC; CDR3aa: CASSPIQGSSYEQYF
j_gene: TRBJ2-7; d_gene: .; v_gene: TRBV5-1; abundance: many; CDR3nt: TGCGCCAGCACCGCGGACGCCAACGAGCAGTACTTC; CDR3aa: CASTADANEQYF
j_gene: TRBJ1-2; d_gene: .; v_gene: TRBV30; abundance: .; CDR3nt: TGTGCCTGGAGTGTGGGCGCTCTAAACTATGGCTACACCTTC; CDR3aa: CAWSVGALNYGYTF
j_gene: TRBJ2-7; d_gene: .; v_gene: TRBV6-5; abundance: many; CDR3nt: TGTGCCAGCAGTTCAGAAGGCTACTACGAGCAGTACTTC; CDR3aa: CASSSEGYYEQYF
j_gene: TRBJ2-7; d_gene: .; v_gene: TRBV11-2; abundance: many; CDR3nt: TGTGCCAGCGCCTGGGGTTACGAGCAGTACTTC; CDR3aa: CASAWGYEQYF
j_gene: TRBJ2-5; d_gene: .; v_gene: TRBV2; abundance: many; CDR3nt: TGTGCCAGCAGCGCAATTTCCCAAGAGACCCAGTACTTC; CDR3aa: CASSAISQETQYF
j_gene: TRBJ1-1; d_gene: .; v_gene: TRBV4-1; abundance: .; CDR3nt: TGCGCCAGCAGCTCCGGGGGCAGGGCGGACTTGAACACTGAAGCTTTCTTT; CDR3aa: CASSSGGRADLNTEAFF